Listed below are T cell receptor beta chains from one sample, sequenced in a study of cytomegalovirus exposure and HLA in healthy donors. The method was immunoSEQ multiplex PCR; TCRdb's version includes in-frame clones alone and lacks a portion of them. The sample shows over 150,000 clones, 70% to 80% of them seen only once. Input material: PBMCs. All receptors derive from a man aged 50-60 years in good health and CMV-seropositive. The CDR3 runs from the conserved cysteine through the conserved F or W. The D gene is left open where the match is weak. Part of the rows lack a size; the others show once, few, many or a class for expanded clones.

>NA|TRBJ1-6|NA|TRBV5-1
TGCGCCAGCAGCCAACAGGCCAACACTATGAATTCACCCCTCCACTTT
CASSQQANTMNSPLHF
>NA|TRBJ2-7|NA|TRBV20-1
TGCAGTGCTAGGAGGTACGAGCAGTACTTC
CSARRYEQYF
>NA|TRBJ1-1|NA|TRBV2
TGTGCCAGCAGTGAAACAGGGATGAACACTGAAGCTTTCTTT
CASSETGMNTEAFF
>NA|TRBJ1-1|TRBD1|TRBV28
TGTGCCAGCAGTTTATACCCCCGGACAGGGGGCCCTGAAGCTTTCTTT
CASSLYPRTGGPEAFF
>NA|TRBJ1-6|NA|TRBV19
TGTGCCAGTAGTATAGTAGGAGGGAGCGTGGCAGTCTCACCCCTCCACTTT
CASSIVGGSVAVSPLHF
>NA|TRBJ2-7|TRBD2|TRBV7-2
TGTGCCAGCAGCTTAGCAGGGACGGGGGGGAAGGACGAGCAGTACTTC
CASSLAGTGGKDEQYF
>NA|TRBJ2-2|NA|TRBV7-9
TGTGCCAGCAGGGAGGCTGTTAGCACCGGGGAGCTGTTTTTT
CASREAVSTGELFF
>NA|TRBJ2-2|NA|TRBV27
TGTGCCAGCAGTTTTCCGGGTAGGACGAACACCGGGGAGCTGTTTTTT
CASSFPGRTNTGELFF
>few|TRBJ2-3|NA|TRBV7-2
TGTGCCAGCAGCTTACAATTCGGCGGGGGCCCCACAGATACGCAGTATTTT
CASSLQFGGGPTDTQYF
>few|TRBJ2-1|NA|TRBV4-1
TGCGCCAGCAGCCACCACAAGGGGCCGATTAACTCCTACAATGAGCAGTTCTTC
CASSHHKGPINSYNEQFF
>NA|TRBJ1-5|TRBD1|TRBV30
TGTGCCTGGAATGGACAGGGATATAGCAATCAGCCCCAGCATTTT
CAWNGQGYSNQPQHF
>NA|TRBJ1-3|TRBD1|TRBV9
TGTGCCAGCAGCGGGTTTCAGGGGGCGTACGGAAACACCATATATTTT
CASSGFQGAYGNTIYF
>NA|TRBJ2-3|TRBD2|TRBV27
TGTGCCAGCAGTTTATTAAGGATTAGCGGGGCTAGCACAGATACGCAGTATTTT
CASSLLRISGASTDTQYF
>NA|TRBJ1-1|TRBD1|TRBV6-5
TGTGCCAGCAATCCCCAGGGGGCTGGAGCTGAAGCTTTCTTT
CASNPQGAGAEAFF
>NA|TRBJ2-7|TRBD1|TRBV6-1
TGTGCCAGCAGCGCGACAGGGTTCACCTACGAGCAGTACTTC
CASSATGFTYEQYF
>NA|TRBJ2-5|TRBD1|TRBV6-5
TGTGCCAGCAGTTCTGCCCACGGGACAGGGGGAGAGACCCAGTACTTC
CASSSAHGTGGETQYF
>NA|TRBJ1-3|NA|TRBV9
TGTGCCAGCAGCGTAGCCCCGACAGCTACTGGAAACACCATATATTTT
CASSVAPTATGNTIYF
>NA|TRBJ2-7|NA|TRBV7-9
TGTGCCAGCAGCTTAGGTTGGGTCGGGAAGCTAGACCAGATACGGAAGCAGTACTTC
CASSLGWVGKLDQIRKQYF
>NA|TRBJ2-7|NA|TRBV30
TGTGCCTGGAGTGTAGCCCCCCGCGAGCAGTACTTC
CAWSVAPREQYF
>NA|TRBJ1-5|NA|TRBV15
TGTGCCACCAGCAGAGGGGCTCAATATCAGCCCCAGCATTTT
CATSRGAQYQPQHF
>NA|TRBJ2-5|NA|TRBV30
TGTGCCTGGAGTGTACTGGGGGCGGGGGAGCAGTACTTC
CAWSVLGAGEQYF
>few|TRBJ1-5|NA|TRBV18
TGTGCCACGAGCTTGCGAGCTCTCGAAGCAGGGGTTGGGGATCAGCCCCAGCATTTT
CATSLRALEAGVGDQPQHF
>NA|TRBJ1-5|NA|TRBV5-4
TGTGCCAGCAGCTTAGGTGCAGGGGGCAATCAGCCCCAGCATTTT
CASSLGAGGNQPQHF
>NA|TRBJ1-2|NA|TRBV7-3
TGTGCCAGCAGCTTAAGCGAGGGGGAGGGCTATGGCTACACCTTC
CASSLSEGEGYGYTF
>NA|TRBJ2-7|TRBD2|TRBV18
TGTGCCAGCTCACCTATGACTAGCGGGGGCCCCTACGAGCAGTACTTC
CASSPMTSGGPYEQYF
>NA|TRBJ1-6|NA|TRBV27
TGTGCCAGCAGTTGGGGCGCCCTTAATTCACCCCTCCACTTT
CASSWGALNSPLHF
>NA|TRBJ2-7|TRBD1|TRBV27
TGTGCCAGCAGTTATGGACAGGGGGCCTACGAGCAGTACTTC
CASSYGQGAYEQYF
>NA|TRBJ1-6|TRBD1|TRBV9
TGTGCCAGCAGTCGGGGACAGGGGGCCTATAATTCACCCCTCCACTTT
CASSRGQGAYNSPLHF
>NA|TRBJ1-3|NA|TRBV30
TGTGCCTGGAGTGGGACACCGCCGAACACCATATATTTT
CAWSGTPPNTIYF
>NA|TRBJ2-3|TRBD1|TRBV5-1
TGCGCCAGCAGCAACATGGGACAGGGGGGCACAGATACGCAGTATTTT
CASSNMGQGGTDTQYF
>NA|TRBJ1-5|TRBD1|TRBV7-9
TGTGCCAGCAGCTCGGACAGGGACAGCAATCAGCCCCAGCATTTT
CASSSDRDSNQPQHF
>NA|TRBJ1-1|NA|TRBV6-5
TGTGCCAGCAGTTACTCGAGAAGGGGCGCGGACGCTTTCTTT
CASSYSRRGADAFF
>once|TRBJ2-7|NA|TRBV5-4
TGTGCCAGCAGCTTGGAGTTCCAGGGGCAGTACTTC
CASSLEFQGQYF
>NA|TRBJ1-3|NA|TRBV10-3
TGTGCCATCAGTGTACAGCTCTCTGGAAACACCATATATTTT
CAISVQLSGNTIYF
>NA|TRBJ2-4|TRBD1|TRBV28
TGTGCCAGCACCACGACAGGGGGGGTAGCCAAAAACATTCAGTACTTC
CASTTTGGVAKNIQYF
>few|TRBJ2-7|TRBD1|TRBV5-6
TGTGCCAGCAGCTGGGGACAGTCCTCCTACGAGCAGTACTTC
CASSWGQSSYEQYF
>NA|TRBJ1-1|TRBD1|TRBV29-1
TGCAGCGTTGAGGGACAGGGTGGAGCTGAAGCTTTCTTT
CSVEGQGGAEAFF
>few|TRBJ2-2|NA|TRBV7-2
TGTGCCAGCAGCTTAGTGGGGGGGCGGGCCGGGGAGCTGTTTTTT
CASSLVGGRAGELFF
>NA|TRBJ2-1|TRBD2|TRBV7-2
TGTGCCAGTAGGACTAGCGGTTACAATGAGCAGTTCTTC
CASRTSGYNEQFF
>NA|TRBJ1-5|TRBD1|TRBV7-9
TGTGCCAGCAGCTTGACCGGGACAGGAGATAGCAATCAGCCCCAGCATTTT
CASSLTGTGDSNQPQHF
>NA|TRBJ2-3|TRBD1|TRBV5-5
TGTGCCAGCAGCCCAGATCAGGGGGCGCCGCCAGATACGCAGTATTTT
CASSPDQGAPPDTQYF
>NA|TRBJ2-5|TRBD2|TRBV2
TGTGCCAGCAGTTGGGCTAGCGGGGGCCAAGAGACCCAGTACTTC
CASSWASGGQETQYF
>NA|TRBJ1-2|TRBD1|TRBV4-3
TGCGCCAGCAGCCAAACACGGGGACAGGGGGCTATCTATGGCTACACCTTC
CASSQTRGQGAIYGYTF
>few|TRBJ2-7|TRBD2|TRBV19
TGTGCCAGTAGTTCGGCTAGCGGGGGGCCCGGGGGATACGAGCAGTACTTC
CASSSASGGPGGYEQYF
>NA|TRBJ2-2|NA|TRBV18
TGTGCCAGCTCACCGTTTATAGGACAGTTAAACACCGGGGAGCTGTTTTTT
CASSPFIGQLNTGELFF
>NA|TRBJ1-6|NA|TRBV28
TGTGCCAGCAGGGGACACGATAATTCACCCCTCCACTTT
CASRGHDNSPLHF
>NA|TRBJ1-1|NA|TRBV9
TGTGCCAGCAGCCCCCTAGAGGCTCGAGCTTTCTTT
CASSPLEARAFF
>NA|TRBJ2-6|NA|TRBV10-3
TGTGCCATCAGTGCTTTAGGACGGGACTCTGGGGCCAACGTCCTGACTTTC
CAISALGRDSGANVLTF